This T cell receptor (beta chain) was captured in a study of cytomegalovirus exposure and HLA in healthy donors. The wider study: Some 200 million T cells yielded more than 90 million unique TCR beta sequences in earlier analysis. Study outcomes and limitations: The authors later linked a missense DCLRE1C variant to TCR beta V- and J-gene trimming.

As regards this clone: The antigen remains undetermined.

The PCR employed 60 Vbeta primers together with 13 Jbeta primers. The data were produced by immunoSEQ multiplex PCR, yet TCRdb's version contains in-frame clones alone and is incomplete. Of over 250,000 clones listed, around two thirds are singletons. The sequence came from a female donor in good health and CMV-seronegative. The sample consisted of PBMCs.

For the CDR3, the DNA is TGTGCCAGCAGCGCACGCGGGACTCTCCGGCGTCTCAATGAGCAGTTCTTC. Translated, it gives CASSARGTLRRLNEQFF. The chain combines TRBV5-8 with TRBJ2-1; weak D call: TRBD2 (6 bases). The CDR3 consists of 17 residues. Germline V gene data show CDR1 as SGHTS and CDR2 as YDEGEE. Deletions cut 4 bases from V and 6 bases from J, with 23 bases between.